One and the same sample provided the 13 T cell receptor beta chains below, sequenced in a study of memory CD4+ T cells and cytomegalovirus serostatus (dated by TCRdb to the late 2010s). Single viable CD3+CD4+CD8-CD45RO+ cells were sorted as memory CD4+ T cells on a FACSAria II. The receptor library was made with the immunoSEQ multiplex PCR assay. TCRdb retrieved this table from immuneACCESS and kept in-frame rearrangements only. Not all clones are present; in checked studies, unresolved V genes account for under half, and no reason is known for the remainder. Within this sample are some 58,000 clones, with around 77% of them counted one time only. The ten largest clones capture about 1% of the sample. The source material was memory CD4+ T cells from blood. The receptors were gathered from an adult in good health and CMV-seronegative.

This clone was seen more than once but under ten times. The chain uses TRBV10-3 and TRBJ1-6; D might be TRBD1 (5 bases). Germline V gene sequence: CDR1 ENHRY, CDR2 SYGVKD. The CDR3 covers 15 residues. Trimming took off 10 bases at V and 9 bases at J, with 22 bases between the two ends. This CDR3 is CATRGGDGLISPLHF. The CDR3 coding sequence is TGTGCCACCCGGGGGGGGGACGGGCTTATTTCACCCCTCCACTTT.

The V call is TRBV7-3, the J call TRBJ2-1; D may be TRBD2 (6 bases). This CDR3 has 15 residues. CDR1 and CDR2 from the germline V gene are SGHTA and FQGTGA. V was clipped by 5 bases and J by 9 bases, with 20 bases between them. The CDR3 DNA sequence: TGTGCCAGCAGCCCCACCACTAGCTCATTAGGTGAGCAGTTCTTC. It specifies CASSPTTSSLGEQFF.

The rearrangement joins TRBV6-6 to TRBJ2-3; no firm D call. The V gene lost 8 bases and the J gene lost 6 bases, with 6 bases spanning the gap. CDR1 MNHNY and CDR2 SVGAGI come from the germline V gene (reference sequence). This CDR3 region has 10 residues. The CDR3 sequence is CASLGDTQYF. CDR3 nucleotides: TGTGCCAGCTTGGGGGATACGCAGTATTTT.

The genes are TRBV30 and TRBJ1-4; 7 nucleotides match TRBD1. V was clipped by 4 bases and J by 6 bases; unmatched bases: 8. Germline CDR1 GTSNPN, CDR2 SVGIG (reference sequence). There are 14 residues in the CDR3. The CDR3 DNA reads as TGTGCCTGGAACCGAGGGGGCGGGGATGAAAAACTGTTTTTT. Protein: CAWNRGGGDEKLFF.

The chain combines TRBV5-6 with TRBJ1-3; D is undetermined. This CDR3 is 17 amino acids long. Germline V gene sequence: CDR1 SGHDT, CDR2 YYEEEE. The V gene lost 0 bases and the J gene lost 0 bases, with 13 bases spanning the gap. CDR3 amino acids: CASSLVDGPFSGNTIYF. The CDR3, as DNA: TGTGCCAGCAGCTTGGTTGACGGACCTTTCTCTGGAAACACCATATATTTT. The complete variable domain, with remaining parts taken from reference TRBV5-6 and TRBJ1-3, reads DAGVTQSPTHLIKTRGQQVTLRCSPKSGHDTVSWYQQALGQGPQFIFQYYEEEERQRGNFPDRFSGHQFPNYSSELNVNALLLGDSALYLCASSLVDGPFSGNTIYFGEGSWLTVV.

The chain couples TRBV9 to TRBJ2-7; D unresolved. The CDR3 totals 18 residues. The germline CDR1 and CDR2 sequences are SGDLS and YYNGEE. V lost 5 bases and J lost 0, with 24 bases in between. The CDR3 DNA is TGTGCCAGCAGAGATAATCCCAAATCTAGTGAAATCTCCTACGAGCAGTACTTC. It yields the protein CASRDNPKSSEISYEQYF.

V and J are TRBV18 and TRBJ1-1, with TRBD1 matching 8 bases. Per germline, CDR1 KGHSH and CDR2 LQKENI. V trimming: 3 bases; J trimming: 11 bases; junction bases outside the gene matches: 5. CDR3 length equals 12 residues. CDR3 nucleotide sequence: TGTGCCAGCTCACCGGACAGGGCCCCGGCTTTCTTT. Residues: CASSPDRAPAFF.

The gene calls are TRBV27 and TRBJ2-7, with 9 bases aligning to TRBD2. The CDR3 spans 15 residues. Looked up from germline, CDR1 is MNHEY and CDR2 is SMNVEV (reference sequence). The junction had 2 bases not matched to a gene; V was cut back by 0 bases and J by 2 bases. The chain's CDR3 is CASSLSSGRPYEQYF. The CDR3 coding sequence is TGTGCCAGCAGTTTATCTAGCGGGAGACCCTACGAGCAGTACTTC.

The rearrangement uses TRBV10-3 and TRBJ1-2; weak D call: TRBD1 (6 bases). V was clipped by 10 bases and J by 6 bases, with 18 bases between them. The CDR3 has 13 residues. Per the germline V gene, CDR1 is ENHRY and CDR2 is SYGVKD. CDR3 DNA: TGTGCCACCGTTACAACAGGGAAGGATGGCTACACCTTC. Residues: CATVTTGKDGYTF.

As regards this clone: The sample has other DNA sequences that encode this CDR3 too. The V and J genes are TRBV27 and TRBJ2-5; maybe TRBD1 (5 bases). The CDR3 is 13 amino acids. Germline assignment: CDR1 MNHEY and CDR2 SMNVEV (reference sequence). V was trimmed by 5 bases and J by 5 bases, leaving 12 bases between them. The CDR3 region has the DNA TGTGCCAGCAGTGCCAGGGTGAGGGAGACCCAGTACTTC. Residues: CASSARVRETQYF.

The genes are TRBV19 and TRBJ2-5, with D tentatively TRBD2 (7 bases). The CDR3 sequence is 16 residues long. Trimming removed 2 bases from V and 4 bases from J, with 17 bases in between. Germline CDR1 is LNHDA and CDR2 is SQIVND (reference sequence). CDR3 sequence: CASSIKGDGGRETQYF. CDR3 nucleotides: TGTGCCAGTAGTATAAAGGGGGACGGGGGGCGAGAGACCCAGTACTTC.

This chain connects TRBV5-1 to TRBJ1-1, with TRBD1 as a possible D gene (6 bases). Germline lookup yields CDR1 SGHRS and CDR2 YFSETQ. The CDR3 contains 14 residues. Trimming cost V 0 bases and J 11 bases, with 17 bases left between them. CDR3 bases: TGCGCCAGCAGCTTGGAGGGGGAGCGCCCAACGGCTTTCTTT. Translated: CASSLEGERPTAFF.

The chain couples TRBV5-1 to TRBJ2-5; D ambiguous. V was trimmed by 0 bases and J by 4 bases, leaving 16 bases between them. This CDR3 contains 16 residues. The V gene's germline CDR1 is SGHRS and CDR2 YFSETQ. CDR3 sequence (DNA): TGCGCCAGCAGCTTGGCCAGTGGGGAAGTAGGAGAGACCCAGTACTTC. Its protein product is CASSLASGEVGETQYF.